The rows below give T cell receptor beta chains drawn from one sample of a study of immune aging and cytomegalovirus after organ transplant. No antigen has been identified for these receptors. TCRdb reprocessed the single-cell sequencing reads with MiXCR, giving one entry per CDR3 protein. The sample contains tens of thousands of distinct CDR3 sequences, more than 35% of which appear only once. Sequenced here: CMV peptide-activated CD4+ and CD8+ T cells sorted from blood, sampled at five time points, pooled. These receptors originate from a female donor who had a heart transplant and CMV viremia. CDR3s include the opening cysteine and the closing phenylalanine or tryptophan. A D gene is named only where the DNA matches it firmly. Some rows mark clone size as missing; the rest say once, few, many or name a class of expanded clone.

J gene	D gene	clone size	V gene	CDR3 protein	CDR3 DNA
TRBJ2-3	NA	many	TRBV2	CASSDWGVASTDTQYF	TGTGCCAGCAGTGACTGGGGTGTAGCTAGCACAGATACGCAGTATTTT
TRBJ1-1	NA	NA	TRBV7-8	CASSTIGHSNTEAFF	TGTGCCAGCAGCACTATTGGACACTCGAACACTGAAGCTTTCTTT
TRBJ2-7	NA	many	TRBV5-4	CASSLGGLTSYEQYF	TGTGCCAGCAGCTTGGGGGGACTGACCTCCTACGAGCAGTACTTC
TRBJ1-1	TRBD1	many	TRBV5-6	CASSPPAGGKEAFF	TGTGCCAGCAGCCCCCCCGCAGGGGGCAAGGAAGCTTTCTTT
TRBJ2-1	TRBD2	many	TRBV30	CAWRREYNEQFF	TGTGCCTGGAGGCGGGAGTACAATGAGCAGTTCTTC
TRBJ1-5	NA	many	TRBV4-2	CASSQDRGTGTPQPQHF	TGTGCCAGCAGCCAAGATAGGGGGACCGGGACTCCTCAGCCCCAGCATTTT
TRBJ2-5	NA	NA	TRBV12-3/TRBV12-4	CTSNYVREVGTQYF	TGTACCAGCAATTACGTCCGGGAAGTGGGGACCCAGTACTTC
TRBJ2-1	TRBD2	NA	TRBV5-1	CASCLPAGIGNEQFF	TGCGCCAGCTGCTTACCAGCGGGAATAGGGAATGAGCAGTTCTTC
TRBJ2-7	NA	NA	TRBV2	CAGSEVPVSFYGQYF	TGTGCCGGCAGTGAGGTGCCAGTAAGTTTCTACGGGCAGTACTTC
TRBJ2-5	TRBD1	NA	TRBV6-5	CASSSRTGPQETQYF	TGTGCCAGCAGCTCACGGACAGGACCCCAAGAGACCCAGTACTTC
TRBJ1-1	NA	many	TRBV30	CAWSQQGPEAFF	TGTGCCTGGAGTCAGCAAGGGCCTGAGGCTTTCTTT
TRBJ2-7	NA	medium-sized	TRBV20-1	CSARPLGSHYEQYF	TGCAGTGCTAGGCCTCTAGGAAGCCACTACGAGCAGTACTTC
TRBJ1-5	TRBD1	few	TRBV5-1	CASRFDRGQEQPQHF	TGCGCCAGCAGATTTGACAGGGGGCAGGAGCAGCCCCAGCATTTT
TRBJ1-2	TRBD1	NA	TRBV24-1	CATSEGARGYTF	TGTGCCACCAGCGAGGGGGCGCGGGGCTACACCTTC
TRBJ2-1	NA	NA	TRBV4-2	CASSPTSGAVNEQFF	TGTGCCAGCAGCCCCACCTCGGGAGCGGTTAATGAGCAGTTCTTC
TRBJ2-7	NA	NA	TRBV2	CASSNWVAKQYF	TGTGCCAGCAGTAACTGGGTGGCGAAGCAGTACTTC
TRBJ1-5	NA	medium-sized	TRBV2	CASSKQGNQPQHF	TGTGCCAGCAGTAAACAGGGCAATCAGCCCCAGCATTTT
TRBJ2-2	TRBD2	many	TRBV6-4	CASRKTAGTDGELFF	TGTGCCAGCAGAAAAACAGCGGGAACGGACGGGGAGCTGTTTTTT
TRBJ2-5	NA	NA	TRBV20-1	CSASAAGTLQETQYF	TGCAGTGCTAGTGCCGCCGGGACACTACAAGAGACCCAGTACTTC
TRBJ1-2	TRBD1	medium-sized	TRBV7-2	CASSLRGPDGYTF	TGTGCCAGCAGCTTAAGGGGGCCTGATGGCTACACCTTC
TRBJ2-2	TRBD2	NA	TRBV2	CASRRTSGNTGELFF	TGTGCCAGCAGAAGGACTAGCGGGAACACCGGGGAGCTGTTTTTT
TRBJ2-2	TRBD2	medium-sized	TRBV20-1	CSAMTSGNTGELFF	TGCAGTGCTATGACTAGCGGTAACACCGGGGAGCTGTTTTTT
TRBJ1-4	NA	many	TRBV7-9	CASSSLSQGEANEKLFF	TGTGCCAGCAGCTCATTAAGCCAGGGAGAGGCGAATGAAAAACTGTTTTTT
TRBJ1-2	TRBD1	NA	TRBV10-3	CAIRDRVNYGYTF	TGTGCCATCAGGGACAGGGTAAACTATGGCTACACCTTC
TRBJ2-3	NA	many	TRBV15	CATSSGGRGSTDTQYF	TGTGCCACCAGCTCTGGGGGCAGGGGTTCCACAGATACGCAGTATTTT
TRBJ1-6	NA	NA	TRBV28	CASTETWGSAPLHF	TGTGCCAGCACCGAAACTTGGGGGAGTGCTCCCCTCCACTTT
TRBJ2-1	NA	NA	TRBV27	CASSPTGLRCEQFF	TGTGCCAGCAGCCCGACGGGACTTCGCTGTGAGCAGTTCTTC
TRBJ2-5	NA	NA	TRBV3-1	CASGGTLLQETQYF	TGTGCCAGCGGTGGGACCTTACTCCAAGAGACCCAGTACTTC
TRBJ2-1	NA	NA	TRBV29-1	CSVEKITWTSGYNEQVF	TGCAGCGTTGAGAAGATCACCTGGACCAGCGGGTACAATGAGCAGGTCTTC
TRBJ1-2	NA	many	TRBV11-2	CASSTSNYGYTF	TGTGCCAGCAGCACCTCTAACTATGGCTACACCTTC
TRBJ2-7	NA	NA	TRBV20-1	CSASGGQRIEQYF	TGCAGTGCTAGCGGTGGACAACGTATCGAGCAGTACTTC
TRBJ2-1	NA	many	TRBV7-2	CASSLAFGSYNEQFF	TGTGCCAGCAGCTTAGCGTTCGGGTCCTACAATGAGCAGTTCTTC
TRBJ1-1	NA	NA	TRBV20-1	CSARGGSWVTEAFF	TGCAGTGCTAGAGGGGGGAGTTGGGTGACTGAAGCTTTCTTT
TRBJ2-1	NA	once	TRBV20-1	CSARVPGQGSYNEQFF	TGCAGTGCTAGGGTACCGGGGCAGGGTTCCTACAATGAGCAGTTCTTC
TRBJ2-7	TRBD1	many	TRBV6-5	CASRGQAYEQYF	TGTGCCAGCAGAGGACAGGCCTACGAGCAGTACTTC
TRBJ2-7	NA	few	TRBV6-2/TRBV6-3	CASRQGGRVEQYF	TGTGCCAGCAGACAAGGGGGAAGAGTCGAGCAGTACTTC
TRBJ1-5	NA	NA	TRBV20-1	CSARGLAENQPQHF	TGCAGTGCTAGAGGTTTGGCAGAAAATCAGCCCCAGCATTTT
TRBJ2-1	NA	medium-sized	TRBV20-1	CSAPDYSSYNEQFF	TGCAGTGCCCCGGACTACTCATCCTACAATGAGCAGTTCTTC
TRBJ2-1	NA	many	TRBV20-1	CSARGGGVMLWDEQFF	TGCAGTGCTAGAGGAGGGGGGGTGATGTTGTGGGATGAGCAGTTCTTC
TRBJ2-3	NA	NA	TRBV12-5	CASGLGGARTDTRYF	TGTGCTAGTGGTTTAGGGGGGGCAAGAACAGATACGCGGTATTTT
TRBJ2-4	NA	NA	TRBV7-9	CASSKGPGDIQYF	TGTGCCAGCAGCAAGGGACCGGGAGACATTCAGTACTTC
TRBJ2-3	TRBD1	NA	TRBV4-2	CASSQDLDRISTDTQYF	TGTGCCAGCAGCCAAGATCTGGACAGGATAAGCACAGATACGCAGTATTTT
TRBJ1-2	NA	many	TRBV7-9	CASSFSMVQANGYTF	TGTGCCAGCAGCTTTAGCATGGTTCAGGCCAATGGCTACACCTTC